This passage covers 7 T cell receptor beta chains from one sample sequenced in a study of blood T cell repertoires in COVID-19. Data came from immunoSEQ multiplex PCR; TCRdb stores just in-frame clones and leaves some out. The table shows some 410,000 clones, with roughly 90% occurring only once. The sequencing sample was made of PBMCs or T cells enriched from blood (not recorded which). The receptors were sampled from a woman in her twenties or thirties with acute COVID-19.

The CDR3 DNA is TGTGCCAGCGCCGGGACAGTCAATCAGCCCCAGCATTTT. Its protein product is CASAGTVNQPQHF. V usage is TRBV6-5 and J usage is TRBJ1-5, with 7 bases identical to TRBD1. J lost 3 bases, V lost 8 bases, and 4 bases had no gene match. CDR3 size: 13 residues. CDR1 MNHEY and CDR2 SVGAGI come from the germline V gene.

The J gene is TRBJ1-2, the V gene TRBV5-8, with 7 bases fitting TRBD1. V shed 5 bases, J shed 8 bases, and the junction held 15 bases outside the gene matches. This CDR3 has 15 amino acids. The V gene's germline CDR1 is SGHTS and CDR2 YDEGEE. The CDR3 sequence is CASSLGGGGYGGYTF. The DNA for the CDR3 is TGTGCCAGCAGTCTAGGAGGAGGGGGCTACGGAGGCTACACCTTC.

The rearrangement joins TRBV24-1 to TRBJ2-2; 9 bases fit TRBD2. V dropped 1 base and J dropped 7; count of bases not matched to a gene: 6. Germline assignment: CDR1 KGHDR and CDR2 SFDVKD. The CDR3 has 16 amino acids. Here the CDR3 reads CATSDLGGGADGELFF. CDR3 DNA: TGTGCCACCAGTGATTTAGGCGGGGGGGCCGACGGGGAGCTGTTTTTT.

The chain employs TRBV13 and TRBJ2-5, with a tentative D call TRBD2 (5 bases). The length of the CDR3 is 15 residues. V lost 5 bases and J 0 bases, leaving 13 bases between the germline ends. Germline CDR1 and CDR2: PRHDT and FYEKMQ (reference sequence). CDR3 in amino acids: CASSPSPGNQETQYF. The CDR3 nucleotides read TGTGCCAGCAGCCCATCTCCGGGAAACCAAGAGACCCAGTACTTC.

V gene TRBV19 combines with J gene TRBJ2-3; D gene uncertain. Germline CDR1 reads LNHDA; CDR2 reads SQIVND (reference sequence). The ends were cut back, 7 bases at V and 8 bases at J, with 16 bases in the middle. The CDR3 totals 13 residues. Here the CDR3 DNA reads TGTGCCAGTATGCAACCTCTAACCTCTACGCAGTATTTT. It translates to CASMQPLTSTQYF.

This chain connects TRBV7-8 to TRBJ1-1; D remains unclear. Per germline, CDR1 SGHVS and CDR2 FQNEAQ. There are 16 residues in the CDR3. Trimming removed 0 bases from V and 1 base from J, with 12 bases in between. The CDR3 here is CASSLASPPGNTEAFF. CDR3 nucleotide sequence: TGTGCCAGCAGCTTAGCGTCCCCCCCAGGGAACACTGAAGCTTTCTTT.

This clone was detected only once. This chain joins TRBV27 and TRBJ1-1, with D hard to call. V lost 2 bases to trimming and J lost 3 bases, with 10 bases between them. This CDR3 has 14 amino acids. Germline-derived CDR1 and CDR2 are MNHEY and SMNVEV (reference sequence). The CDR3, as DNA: TGTGCCAGCAGTTTAGAGGGTTTGGACACTGAAGCTTTCTTT. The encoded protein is CASSLEGLDTEAFF.